This is a list of T cell receptor beta chains from one sample in a study of cytomegalovirus exposure and HLA in healthy donors. Clones were read by immunoSEQ multiplex PCR, and TCRdb kept only the in-frame ones, dropping some. The table has some 240,000 clones, over 80% seen once; the top ten hold 4.5% to 6%. Sequencing was carried out using PBMCs. The receptors originated from a woman in her late teens or twenties in good health and CMV-seronegative. CDR3s include the opening cysteine and the closing phenylalanine or tryptophan. A D gene is named only where the DNA matches it firmly. Size is stated for part of the rows, as once, few or many counts, or as a class when the clone is expanded.

abundance | j_gene | v_gene | d_gene | CDR3aa | CDR3nt
. | TRBJ2-7 | TRBV18 | TRBD1 | CASSPADRGPYEQYF | TGTGCCAGCTCACCAGCGGACAGGGGGCCGTACGAGCAGTACTTC
once | TRBJ1-1 | TRBV7-3 | TRBD1 | CASSVDRLNTEAFF | TGTGCCAGCAGCGTGGACAGGTTGAACACTGAAGCTTTCTTT
. | TRBJ2-2 | TRBV30 | . | CAWSSQNTGELFF | TGTGCCTGGAGCTCACAGAACACCGGGGAGCTGTTTTTT
. | TRBJ2-5 | TRBV7-2 | TRBD2 | CASSLASASGSKTQYF | TGTGCCAGCAGCTTAGCCTCGGCTAGCGGGAGTAAGACCCAGTACTTC
few | TRBJ1-2 | TRBV2 | . | CASSQQDRRFGYTF | TGTGCCAGCAGCCAACAGGACCGACGCTTTGGCTACACCTTC
. | TRBJ2-7 | TRBV28 | TRBD1 | CASSIDRVSYEQYF | TGTGCCAGCAGTATCGACAGGGTCTCCTACGAGCAGTACTTC
. | TRBJ2-5 | TRBV4-1 | . | CASSQVHWQETQYF | TGCGCCAGCAGCCAAGTCCACTGGCAAGAGACCCAGTACTTC
. | TRBJ2-1 | TRBV19 | . | CASRGHSSYNEQFF | TGTGCCAGTAGGGGACATAGCTCCTACAATGAGCAGTTCTTC
once | TRBJ1-2 | TRBV9 | . | CASSSRLSLGGYTF | TGTGCCAGCAGCTCTCGGTTGTCGCTGGGGGGCTACACCTTC
. | TRBJ2-7 | TRBV27 | . | CASSYQLGTVSYEQYF | TGTGCCAGCAGCTATCAATTAGGGACGGTTTCCTACGAGCAGTACTTC
. | TRBJ2-3 | TRBV29-1 | TRBD2 | CSVDGGGATDTQYF | TGCAGCGTTGATGGGGGGGGAGCTACAGATACGCAGTATTTT
. | TRBJ1-2 | TRBV6-1 | TRBD1 | CASAPRGTGIYGYTF | TGTGCCAGCGCCCCCCGGGGGACAGGGATTTATGGCTACACCTTC
few | TRBJ1-1 | TRBV9 | TRBD1 | CASSPMTGGSNTEAFF | TGTGCCAGCAGCCCGATGACAGGGGGCTCGAACACTGAAGCTTTCTTT
. | TRBJ2-2 | TRBV7-3 | TRBD2 | CASSYPGLAGEGGELFF | TGTGCCAGCAGCTACCCGGGACTAGCGGGAGAAGGCGGGGAGCTGTTTTTT
. | TRBJ2-7 | TRBV28 | TRBD2 | CASSPPGLASSYEQYF | TGTGCCAGCAGTCCTCCGGGACTAGCGAGCTCCTACGAGCAGTACTTC
once | TRBJ2-1 | TRBV7-2 | TRBD2 | CASSDRRGDSYNEQFF | TGTGCCAGCAGCGACAGACGGGGGGACTCCTACAATGAGCAGTTCTTC
. | TRBJ1-5 | TRBV30 | . | CAWGYRFSGMGQPQHF | TGTGCCTGGGGCTACCGCTTTTCAGGGATGGGGCAGCCCCAGCATTTT
. | TRBJ2-3 | TRBV2 | . | CASSEGRYPVTQYF | TGTGCCAGCAGTGAAGGCCGTTACCCGGTTACGCAGTATTTT
few | TRBJ1-1 | TRBV10-3 | TRBD1 | CAISEPGGVFTEAFF | TGTGCCATCAGTGAACCAGGGGGCGTTTTCACTGAAGCTTTCTTT
few | TRBJ1-5 | TRBV4-1 | . | CASSQDRAGNQPQHF | TGCGCCAGCAGCCAAGATCGAGCGGGGAATCAGCCCCAGCATTTT
. | TRBJ2-3 | TRBV30 | . | CAWSAVSSTDTQYF | TGTGCCTGGTCAGCAGTGAGTAGCACAGATACGCAGTATTTT
. | TRBJ2-7 | TRBV5-4 | . | CASSPGPPYEQYF | TGTGCCAGCAGCCCCGGGCCTCCCTACGAGCAGTACTTC
. | TRBJ2-2 | TRBV11-2 | . | CASSYTNTGELFF | TGTGCCAGCAGCTACACGAACACCGGGGAGCTGTTTTTT
. | TRBJ1-5 | TRBV19 | TRBD1 | CASRVGTGAGNQPQHF | TGTGCCAGTAGAGTAGGGACAGGGGCGGGCAATCAGCCCCAGCATTTT
. | TRBJ2-7 | TRBV19 | . | CASSLEAVF | TGTGCCAGTTCCCTGGAGGCAGTTTTC
. | TRBJ1-4 | TRBV18 | . | CASSLRRGEKLFF | TGTGCCAGCTCCCTCCGAAGGGGCGAAAAACTGTTTTTT
. | TRBJ2-6 | TRBV30 | . | CAWSGGFLGANVLTF | TGTGCCTGGAGTGGGGGATTCCTTGGGGCCAACGTCCTGACTTTC
. | TRBJ2-6 | TRBV2 | . | CASSGVAARSGANVLTF | TGTGCCAGCAGTGGGGTAGCCGCTCGCTCTGGGGCCAACGTCCTGACTTTC
. | TRBJ2-7 | TRBV25-1 | . | CASSLRPEFGEQYF | TGTGCCAGCAGTCTACGGCCGGAATTTGGGGAGCAGTACTTC
. | TRBJ1-6 | TRBV6-1 | . | CASSEGGLSSYNSPLHF | TGTGCCAGCAGTGAGGGGGGCCTTAGCTCCTATAATTCACCCCTCCACTTT
. | TRBJ2-3 | TRBV28 | . | CASSPHTDTQYF | TGTGCCAGCAGTCCGCATACAGATACGCAGTATTTT
. | TRBJ1-2 | TRBV6-5 | TRBD1 | CASSYTRGDINYGYTF | TGTGCCAGCAGTTATACCAGGGGGGACATAAACTATGGCTACACCTTC
. | TRBJ1-5 | TRBV6-6 | . | CASRRDNQNQPQHF | TGTGCCAGCAGAAGGGACAACCAAAATCAGCCCCAGCATTTT